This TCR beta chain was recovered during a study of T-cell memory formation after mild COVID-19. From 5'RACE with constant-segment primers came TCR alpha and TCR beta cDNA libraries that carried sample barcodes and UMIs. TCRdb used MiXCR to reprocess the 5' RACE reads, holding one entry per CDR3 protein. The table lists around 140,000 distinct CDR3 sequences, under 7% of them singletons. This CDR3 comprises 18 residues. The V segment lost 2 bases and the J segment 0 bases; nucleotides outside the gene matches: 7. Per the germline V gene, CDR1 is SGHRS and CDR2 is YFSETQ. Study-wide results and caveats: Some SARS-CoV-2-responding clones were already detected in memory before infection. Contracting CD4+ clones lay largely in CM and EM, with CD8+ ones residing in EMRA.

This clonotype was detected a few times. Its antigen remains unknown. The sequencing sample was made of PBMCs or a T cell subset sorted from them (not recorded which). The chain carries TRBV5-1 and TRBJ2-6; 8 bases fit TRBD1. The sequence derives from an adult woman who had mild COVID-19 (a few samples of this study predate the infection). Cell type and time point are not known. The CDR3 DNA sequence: TGCGCCAGCAGCTTCCTTCGGACAGGGAACTCTGGGGCCAACGTCCTGACTTTC. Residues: CASSFLRTGNSGANVLTF.